What follows describes a single T cell receptor (beta chain). Its antigen is undetermined. The sample originates from a study of CXCR3-negative and CXCR3-positive naive CD8 T cells. Study-wide results and limits: CXCR3-expressing naive cells carried TRB CDR3s more hydrophobic than those of CXCR3-negative naive cells. For memory CD8+ cells diversity was much lower, but both naive subsets had comparably high diversity. Cryopreservation partially lowered CXCR3 expression, so most assays used fresh PBMCs. Similar TRBV-TRBJ gene usage was seen in naive CXCR3-negative and CXCR3-positive cells, but not in memory cells.

Carrying UMI labels, the TRB cDNA libraries were prepared through 5' RACE. TCRdb reanalyzed the 5' RACE reads, giving one entry per CDR3 protein sequence and no DNA. The ten most abundant clones cover 0.5% to 0.6% of a sample with about 57,000 distinct CDR3 sequences. Each CD8+ T cell subset was flow-sorted in triplicate. Every sort contained 250,000 to 350,000 cells. The CDR3 runs to 11 residues. Germline loops: CDR1 MGHRA, CDR2 YSYEKL. The sequenced material came from naive CXCR3+ CD8+ T cells from blood. Subset in this sample: CD45RO-CCR7+CD27+CD95- naive CD8+ T cells expressing CXCR3 (TNR3+). The V call is TRBV4-1, the J call TRBJ2-1. This sequence was found in a human donor in good health. Some clones in this sample may be carry-over from other donors' samples. This CDR3 is CASSHYNEQFF.